The T cell receptor beta chain under discussion was sequenced for a study of T cells in Graves' hyperthyroidism and ophthalmopathy. This clonotype was recorded many times. Its specificity is unknown. Study results and caveats: The model foresaw ophthalmopathy a median approximately 6.3 months prior to onset. A model using 13 V-J features told ophthalmopathy apart from stable hyperthyroidism.

The CDR3 is 15 residues long. Germline lookup yields CDR1 SGHRS and CDR2 YFSETQ. V was pared by 0 bases and J by 0 bases, with 8 bases between. The hyperthyroidism was newly diagnosed and had lasted under 2 months; the patients were aged 18 to 65. It was RNA transcripts that yielded the amplified TCR beta CDR3 regions. Using the HTBI primer set, a first-round RT-PCR was run on the TCR CDR3. TCRdb re-analysed the multiplex PCR reads in MiXCR, keeping a single row per CDR3 protein. The sample has under 750,000 distinct CDR3 sequences, under 20% seen once. This chain uses TRBV5-1 with TRBJ2-3; D call uncertain. The TCR originated in a woman aged 50 to 60 with Graves' hyperthyroidism that later progressed to Graves' ophthalmopathy. Material: blood. The CDR3 sequence: CASSLEAASTDTQYF. As DNA, the CDR3 is TGCGCCAGCAGCTTGGAGGCAGCTAGCACAGATACGCAGTATTTT.